This section outlines one T cell receptor (beta chain) sequence together with its context. Authors' processing steps: Amplifying reference gene primers gave estimates of nucleated cell counts. TCRdb keeps only in-frame clones here, not all; method: immunoSEQ multiplex PCR. V and J calls and clone size are as listed in that table; D and trimming were resolved from the DNA. In the table there are some 240,000 clones, 75% to 90% of which are singletons. Seattle-derived patients entered the study during active infection and were followed longitudinally. The data derive from a study of blood T cell repertoires in COVID-19. About the study: Acute-phase and convalescent COVID-19 samples originated in the United States, Italy and Spain. T cells, B-cell-depleted T cells, or PBMCs supplied cDNA or gDNA.

Sequencing input: peripheral blood. This clonotype originated in an older woman with COVID-19, enrolled during active disease.

The CDR3 region is CASTTQGTPYEQYF. In nucleotides, the CDR3 is TGTGCCAGCACAACCCAGGGTACCCCCTACGAGCAGTACTTC. This rearrangement joins TRBV5-4 to TRBJ2-7, with D tentatively TRBD1 (5 bases). This CDR3 spans 14 amino acids. Trimming pared 6 bases from V and 2 bases from J, leaving 15 bases between. Germline V lookup: CDR1 SGHNT, CDR2 YYREEE (reference sequence).